These T cell receptor beta chains were read from a single sample in a study of cytomegalovirus exposure and HLA in healthy donors. Assay used: immunoSEQ multiplex PCR; TCRdb lists only in-frame clones, some missing. The profile shows about 130,000 clones, 74% of them singletons. The sequenced sample consisted of PBMCs. Receptors originate from a male donor in good health and CMV-seronegative. Each CDR3 is given with its conserved first and last residue. D genes are given only for firm matches. Not every row has a clone size; where given, it reads once, few, many or a size class.

TRBJ1-5	few	TRBV19	NA	CASSTKGLQVFSNQPQHF	TGTGCCAGTAGTACTAAGGGGCTACAGGTCTTTAGCAATCAGCCCCAGCATTTT
TRBJ1-4	NA	TRBV19	NA	CASTSHGGVNEKLFF	TGTGCCAGTACTTCACACGGGGGAGTCAATGAAAAACTGTTTTTT
TRBJ2-7	NA	TRBV5-1	TRBD1	CASSFKGASSSYEQYF	TGCGCCAGCAGCTTCAAGGGGGCCTCGAGCTCCTACGAGCAGTACTTC
TRBJ2-7	once	TRBV4-3	NA	CASSQAPGEEYEQYF	TGCGCCAGCAGCCAAGCACCAGGGGAAGAGTACGAGCAGTACTTC
TRBJ1-4	NA	TRBV4-3	NA	CASKKAGTNEKLFF	TGCGCCAGCAAGAAGGCAGGGACAAATGAAAAACTGTTTTTT
TRBJ1-1	NA	TRBV30	NA	CAWSEGQSAVAFF	TGTGCCTGGAGTGAGGGGCAGTCGGCGGTGGCTTTCTTT
TRBJ2-7	few	TRBV11-2	TRBD1	CATQNTGTAYEQYF	TGTGCCACCCAGAATACCGGGACAGCGTACGAGCAGTACTTC
TRBJ2-1	few	TRBV7-7	NA	CASRPPYGNEQFF	TGTGCTAGCAGGCCCCCCTATGGCAATGAGCAGTTCTTC
TRBJ2-3	once	TRBV28	TRBD2	CAAAGRGTDTQYF	TGTGCCGCCGCAGGGAGGGGCACAGATACGCAGTATTTT
TRBJ2-1	few	TRBV9	TRBD2	CASSQGLAGGPRMNEQFF	TGTGCCAGCAGCCAGGGACTAGCGGGAGGGCCTCGTATGAATGAGCAGTTCTTC
TRBJ2-7	NA	TRBV5-4	NA	CASSLAFGYEQYF	TGTGCCAGCAGCTTGGCTTTCGGCTACGAGCAGTACTTC
TRBJ1-1	NA	TRBV14	NA	CASSHTDRMNTEAFF	TGTGCCAGCAGCCATACGGACAGAATGAACACTGAAGCTTTCTTT
TRBJ1-6	once	TRBV7-2	NA	CASSPFNSPLHF	TGTGCCAGCAGCCCTTTTAATTCACCCCTCCACTTT
TRBJ1-5	NA	TRBV28	TRBD1	CASTTGGISNQPQHF	TGTGCCAGCACCACAGGGGGGATTAGCAATCAGCCCCAGCATTTT
TRBJ1-1	NA	TRBV11-1	NA	CASSPRTVLNTEAFF	TGTGCCAGCAGCCCGAGGACAGTCTTGAACACTGAAGCTTTCTTT
TRBJ2-5	few	TRBV9	TRBD2	CASSGLRTSETQYF	TGTGCCAGCAGCGGTCTTAGGACTAGCGAGACCCAGTACTTC